The 14 T cell receptor beta chains reported below all come from one sample, sequenced in a study of OX40 agonist ivuxolimab in advanced cancers. Using immunoSEQ multiplex PCR, the repertoire was profiled, and TCRdb retains in-frame clones only, with some absent. The sample includes about 38,000 clones, about 87% of them seen just once. The sequencing used CD4+ or CD8+ T cells sorted from blood, collected in a trial of the OX40 agonist ivuxolimab. The receptors shown here come from an adult with an advanced solid tumor such as melanoma, head and neck, liver or kidney cancer.

The V call is TRBV18, the J call TRBJ1-5; no clear D. From germline, CDR1 is KGHSH and CDR2 LQKENI. CDR3 length: 14 amino acids. V was shortened by 4 bases and J by 3 bases, with 10 bases between the two germline ends. CDR3 DNA: TGTGCCAGCTCACTCCGGGAAATCAATCAGCCCCAGCATTTT. This encodes CASSLREINQPQHF.

The chain carries TRBV5-4 and TRBJ2-2, with D hard to call. V dropped 2 bases and J dropped 2 bases, with 10 bases sitting between them. Per germline, CDR1 SGHNT and CDR2 YYREEE (reference sequence). The CDR3 is 15 amino acids. The CDR3 region has the DNA TGTGCCAGCAGCTTCGGTGGCCTCAACACCGGGGAGCTGTTTTTT. This encodes CASSFGGLNTGELFF.

The V gene is TRBV18, the J gene TRBJ2-5, with TRBD1 matching over 7 bases. The CDR3 is made up of 13 amino acids. Germline CDR1 and CDR2: KGHSH and LQKENI. J was trimmed by 5 bases and V by 4 bases; bases with no gene match: 4. Written as DNA, the CDR3 is TGTGCCAGCTCACTGACAGGGCGTGAGACCCAGTACTTC. This translates into CASSLTGRETQYF.

In this sample, this clone turned up once. The chain has TRBV7-3 and TRBJ2-3, with 9 bases aligning to TRBD2. The germline gives CDR1 SGHTA, CDR2 FQGTGA. J was trimmed by 4 bases and V by 7 bases; bases with no gene match: 6. The CDR3 has 14 residues. CDR3 protein: CASMSSGSADTQYF. CDR3 DNA: TGTGCCAGCATGAGTAGCGGGAGTGCAGATACGCAGTATTTT.

The V gene is TRBV18, the J gene TRBJ1-5; a weak D match, TRBD1 (6 bases). V lost 6 bases and J 1 base, leaving 16 bases between the germline ends. Germline lookup yields CDR1 KGHSH and CDR2 LQKENI. The CDR3 runs 16 residues. The CDR3 reads CASSAGGQISNQPQHF. In DNA form, the CDR3 reads TGTGCCAGCTCGGCGGGTGGACAGATAAGCAATCAGCCCCAGCATTTT.

The V and J genes are TRBV9 and TRBJ1-2, with 7 bases fitting TRBD1. CDR3 length equals 15 residues. Germline trimming cut 7 bases from V and 6 bases from J; bases unmatched to any gene: 15. CDR1 SGDLS and CDR2 YYNGEE come from the germline V gene. CDR3 coding DNA: TGTGCCAGCTGCCTGACGATGACAGGGTGCAATGGCTACACCTTC. It codes for CASCLTMTGCNGYTF.

This clone appeared once. V is TRBV2 and J is TRBJ2-3, with a possible D match to TRBD2 (5 bases). The CDR3 loop spans 14 amino acids. Germline lookup yields CDR1 SNHLY and CDR2 FYNNEI. V was trimmed by 5 bases and J by 1 base, leaving 10 bases between them. The CDR3 sequence is CASSYTRGTDTQYF. In DNA, the CDR3 is TGTGCCAGCAGTTACACGCGGGGCACAGATACGCAGTATTTT.

In DNA form, the CDR3 reads TGTGCCAGCAGTGAAATGGGGACGGGGACAGGGGCGAGGGAGCAGTACTTC. Translating it yields CASSEMGTGTGAREQYF. J is TRBJ2-7 and V is TRBV6-1; TRBD1 aligns across 10 bases. The germline gives CDR1 MNHNS, CDR2 SASEGT. V was pared by 2 bases and J by 7 bases, with 14 bases of the junction left unmatched. This CDR3 region has 17 residues.

CDR3 residues: CASSDSYGANVLTF. CDR3 coding DNA: TGTGCCAGCAGCGACAGTTACGGGGCCAACGTCCTGACTTTC. The rearrangement joins TRBV6-5 to TRBJ2-6, with D tentatively TRBD1 (5 bases). CDR3 length: 14 amino acids. Trimming stripped 6 bases from V and 4 bases from J, with 10 bases between. Germline CDR1 is MNHEY and CDR2 is SVGAGI.

The CDR3: CASSMSPKPDTQYF. The CDR3 region has the DNA TGTGCCAGCAGCATGAGTCCAAAGCCAGATACGCAGTATTTT. The chain combines TRBV7-2 with TRBJ2-3; D call uncertain. This CDR3 is 14 amino acids long. CDR1 and CDR2 from the germline V gene are SGHTA and FQGNSA. Trimming took 5 bases from V and 4 from J, leaving 13 bases between them.

This chain connects TRBV19 to TRBJ2-2; a possible D gene is TRBD2 (5 bases). The CDR3 consists of 14 residues. Germline V gives CDR1 LNHDA, CDR2 SQIVND (reference sequence). V was pared by 5 bases and J by 4 bases, with 11 bases between. CDR3 DNA sequence: TGTGCCAGTAGTCCCGGGAAGGGCACCGGGGAGCTGTTTTTT. This sequence encodes CASSPGKGTGELFF.

The V and J genes are TRBV5-6 and TRBJ2-1; D perhaps matches TRBD2 (7 bases). Trimming left V 0 bases short and J 7 bases short, with 14 bases between. Germline values: CDR1 SGHDT, CDR2 YYEEEE. The CDR3 contains 15 residues. The CDR3, as DNA: TGTGCCAGCAGCTTGGCGGGGGGCTGGTGGAATGAGCAGTTCTTC. Translating gives CASSLAGGWWNEQFF. Looking up the rest from reference TRBV5-6 and TRBJ2-1 gives the full variable domain: DAGVTQSPTHLIKTRGQQVTLRCSPKSGHDTVSWYQQALGQGPQFIFQYYEEEERQRGNFPDRFSGHQFPNYSSELNVNALLLGDSALYLCASSLAGGWWNEQFFGPGTRLTVL.

CDR3 residues: CASSLREETQYF. The DNA for the CDR3 is TGTGCCAGCAGTTTAAGGGAAGAGACCCAGTACTTC. The V and J genes are TRBV28 and TRBJ2-5; D call uncertain. The CDR3 has 12 amino acids. V gave up 2 bases and J gave up 3 bases, with 4 bases separating them. CDR1 is MDHEN, CDR2 SYDVKM, per germline.

The chain employs TRBV28 and TRBJ2-1; D is undetermined. CDR1 and CDR2 from the germline V gene are MDHEN and SYDVKM. Between the trimmed V and J ends, which lost 5 bases and 6 bases, there was a span of 8 bases. CDR3 length: 12 residues. The CDR3 sequence: CASSNPGNEQFF. Here the CDR3 DNA reads TGTGCCAGCAGTAACCCGGGCAATGAGCAGTTCTTC.